This passage covers 31 T cell receptor beta chains from one sample sequenced in a study of early T cells in non-severe SARS-CoV-2 infection. TCRdb re-derived calls from the 5' RACE reads in MiXCR, one entry per CDR3 protein. The data hold 50,000 to 55,000 distinct CDR3 sequences, with roughly 9.3% observed a single time. The sequenced material came from whole blood. The receptors shown here come from an adult who was a healthcare worker with PCR-confirmed SARS-CoV-2 infection or an uninfected control (not recorded which).

This clonotype was picked up many times. The V gene is TRBV5-1, the J gene TRBJ2-1, with 11 bases identical to TRBD2. The CDR3 totals 15 residues. The V gene's germline CDR1 is SGHRS and CDR2 YFSETQ. Germline trimming cut 4 bases from V and 4 bases from J; bases unmatched to any gene: 4. As DNA, the CDR3 is TGCGCCAGCAGCGCCGGACTAGCGGGTTACAATGAGCAGTTCTTC. Protein: CASSAGLAGYNEQFF.

The V gene is TRBV7-2, the J gene TRBJ2-4, with 7 bases identical to TRBD2. CDR1 and CDR2 from the germline V gene are SGHTA and FQGNSA. V dropped 5 bases and J dropped 0; count of bases not matched to a gene: 7. The CDR3 sequence is 16 residues long. The CDR3 DNA reads TGTGCCAGCAGCCCTTTGGGGGGGTTAGCCAAAAACATTCAGTACTTC. Its translation: CASSPLGGLAKNIQYF. Variable domain in full (rest from reference TRBV7-2 and TRBJ2-4): GAGVSQSPSNKVTEKGKDVELRCDPISGHTALYWYRQSLGQGLEFLIYFQGNSAPDKSGLPSDRFSAERTGGSVSTLTIQRTQQEDSAVYLCASSPLGGLAKNIQYFGAGTRLSVL.

This clonotype was counted many times. The genes are TRBV5-1 and TRBJ2-5, with D unclear. The CDR3 is 15 amino acids. Germline V gene sequence: CDR1 SGHRS, CDR2 YFSETQ. The germline V and J ends were trimmed by 0 bases and 4 bases, with 13 bases remaining between them. DNA for the CDR3: TGCGCCAGCAGCTTGGTACCAGCTCTAGGAGAGACCCAGTACTTC. As protein: CASSLVPALGETQYF.

This clonotype was counted many times. The V and J genes are TRBV27 and TRBJ2-2; possibly TRBD1 or TRBD2 for D (5 bases each). The V end lost 4 bases, the J end lost 5 bases, and 20 bases lay between the germline ends. The CDR3 length is 17 residues. The germline V gene encodes CDR1 MNHEY and CDR2 SMNVEV (reference sequence). The CDR3 is CASSSVRAKEGTGELFF. CDR3 bases: TGTGCCAGCAGTTCCGTACGAGCAAAAGAGGGGACCGGGGAGCTGTTTTTT.

In this sample, this clonotype turned up many times. This sequence joins TRBV19 and TRBJ2-1; D unresolved. The V gene lost 2 bases and the J gene lost 8 bases, with 19 bases spanning the gap. This CDR3 has 16 residues. Looked up from germline, CDR1 is LNHDA and CDR2 is SQIVND (reference sequence). In DNA form, the CDR3 reads TGTGCCAGTAGTATACGGGTCAAGGTGGTCGTCGATGAGCAGTTCTTC. Its protein is CASSIRVKVVVDEQFF.

At least ten counts were recorded for this clonotype. The rearrangement links TRBV25-1 to TRBJ2-7, with 7 bases matching TRBD2. The junction had 6 bases not matched to a gene; V was cut back by 1 base and J by 3 bases. Germline values: CDR1 MGHDK, CDR2 SYGVNS. CDR3 length: 15 residues. The CDR3 nucleotides are TGTGCCAGCAGTGAATTTGCTAGCGGTTACTACGAGCAGTACTTC. This sequence encodes CASSEFASGYYEQYF.

Ten or more counts support this clonotype. V gene TRBV6-5 combines with J gene TRBJ2-1, with D perhaps TRBD1 (6 bases). Between the trimmed V and J ends, which lost 0 bases and 6 bases, there was a span of 18 bases. The germline CDR1 and CDR2 sequences are MNHEY and SVGAGI. This CDR3 spans 17 amino acids. The CDR3 sequence: CASSYSGWGQGLNEQFF. The CDR3 coding sequence is TGTGCCAGCAGTTACTCGGGCTGGGGGCAGGGTCTCAATGAGCAGTTCTTC.

This clonotype has at least ten counts. V gene TRBV12-3 or TRBV12-4 combines with J gene TRBJ2-7, with D possibly matching TRBD1 (6 bases). Trimming left V 0 bases short and J 4 bases short, with 13 bases between. This CDR3 has 15 amino acids. The DNA of the CDR3 is TGTGCCAGCAGTTTAGCGACAGGTGGAGAATACGAGCAGTACTTC. This sequence encodes CASSLATGGEYEQYF.

This clonotype has ten or more counts. CDR3 residues: CASSLGLAGYNEQFF. Here the CDR3 DNA reads TGTGCCAGCAGTTTAGGACTAGCGGGTTACAATGAGCAGTTCTTC. J is TRBJ2-1 and V is TRBV27; 11 nucleotides agree with TRBD2. Trimming took 2 bases from V and 4 from J; bases not matched to a gene: 1. Germline CDR1 reads MNHEY; CDR2 reads SMNVEV (reference sequence). The CDR3 has 15 amino acids.

The table lists this clonotype with many counts. The V call is TRBV15, the J call TRBJ1-5; weak D call: TRBD1 (5 bases). Germline V gives CDR1 LNHNV, CDR2 YYDKDF (reference sequence). The CDR3 length is 14 residues. Trimming cost V 6 bases and J 2 bases, with 11 bases left between them. The CDR3 nucleotides are TGTGCCACCAGGACCGGGGCGGGCAATCAGCCCCAGCATTTT. It is translated as CATRTGAGNQPQHF.

This clonotype occurred many times. J is TRBJ2-7 and V is TRBV5-1; D may be TRBD1 (6 bases). This CDR3 region has 15 residues. The ends were cut back, 8 bases at V and 3 bases at J, with 21 bases in the middle. Germline CDR1 and CDR2: SGHRS and YFSETQ. The CDR3 here is CASTEGTQTLYEQYF. In DNA form, the CDR3 reads TGCGCCAGTACCGAAGGGACACAAACCCTCTACGAGCAGTACTTC. Together with reference TRBV5-1 and TRBJ2-7, the CDR3 gives the full variable domain: KAGVTQTPRYLIKTRGQQVTLSCSPISGHRSVSWYQQTPGQGLQFLFEYFSETQRNKGNFPGRFSGRQFSNSRSEMNVSTLELGDSALYLCASTEGTQTLYEQYFGPGTRLTVT.

Ten or more counts support this clonotype. This chain uses TRBV6-1 with TRBJ1-1, with 9 bases that match TRBD1. The length of the CDR3 is 14 residues. Germline V gene sequence: CDR1 MNHNS, CDR2 SASEGT. The V segment lost 6 bases and the J segment 6 bases; nucleotides outside the gene matches: 8. The CDR3 protein is CASSLGQGRSEAFF. The DNA of the CDR3 is TGTGCCAGCAGCCTGGGACAGGGAAGGTCTGAAGCTTTCTTT.

The table lists this clonotype with many counts. This chain joins TRBV28 and TRBJ2-7; 7 bases match TRBD2. The CDR3 totals 14 residues. Trimming removed 6 bases from V and 2 bases from J; junction bases left unmatched: 7. The germline V gene encodes CDR1 MDHEN and CDR2 SYDVKM. CDR3 DNA: TGTGCCAGCAGACCCGCGGGAGTGACCTACGAGCAGTACTTC. Its translation is CASRPAGVTYEQYF. The whole variable domain, remainder taken from reference TRBV28 and TRBJ2-7, is DVKVTQSSRYLVKRTGEKVFLECVQDMDHENMFWYRQDPGLGLRLIYFSYDVKMKEKGDIPEGYSVSREKKERFSLILESASTNQTSMYLCASRPAGVTYEQYFGPGTRLTVT.

The DNA of the CDR3 is TGTGCCAGCAGTCCACTACAGGGGGCCCCTGGCTACACCTTC. Translation gives CASSPLQGAPGYTF. This chain uses TRBV12-3 or TRBV12-4 with TRBJ1-2; 9 nucleotides align to TRBD1. The V gene end was trimmed by 5 bases and the J gene end by 7 bases; junction bases not matched to a gene: 8. This CDR3 has 14 amino acids.

The J gene is TRBJ2-1, the V gene TRBV10-3, with 9 bases matching TRBD1. J gave up 7 bases and V 6 bases, and 4 bases lay outside the gene matches. Per germline, CDR1 ENHRY and CDR2 SYGVKD. The CDR3 is 13 amino acids. The CDR3: CAIRTGGRNEQFF. As DNA, the CDR3 is TGTGCCATCAGGACAGGGGGAAGGAATGAGCAGTTCTTC.

This clonotype was observed at least ten times. The chain combines TRBV27 with TRBJ2-1; unclear D gene. The germline CDR1 and CDR2 sequences are MNHEY and SMNVEV (reference sequence). Trimming took off 6 bases at V and 4 bases at J, with 13 bases between the two ends. The CDR3 has 14 amino acids. CDR3 coding DNA: TGTGCCAGCAGCACAGTTACTGGGTACAATGAGCAGTTCTTC. Encoded protein: CASSTVTGYNEQFF.

This clonotype has at least ten counts. The V and J genes are TRBV7-3 and TRBJ1-6; 8 bases are shared with TRBD1. CDR1 SGHTA and CDR2 FQGTGA come from the germline V gene. Germline trimming cut 1 base from V and 4 bases from J; bases unmatched to any gene: 9. The CDR3 is 18 residues long. CDR3 loop: CASSLIPGQVAYNSPLHF. In DNA, the CDR3 is TGTGCCAGCAGCTTAATACCGGGACAGGTAGCTTATAATTCACCCCTCCACTTT.

This clonotype turned up a few times. The V call is TRBV27, the J call TRBJ2-7, with 8 bases matching TRBD1. V shed 6 bases, J shed 5 bases, and the junction held 3 bases outside the gene matches. The CDR3 totals 12 residues. The germline CDR1 and CDR2 sequences are MNHEY and SMNVEV (reference sequence). CDR3: CASSRTGNEQYF. In DNA form, the CDR3 reads TGTGCCAGCAGCCGGACAGGGAACGAGCAGTACTTC.

This clonotype was recorded at least ten times. The V gene is TRBV2, the J gene TRBJ2-2; D unresolved. The V end lost 1 base, the J end lost 4 bases, and 7 bases lay between the germline ends. The V gene's germline CDR1 is SNHLY and CDR2 FYNNEI. The CDR3 extends over 14 amino acids. The CDR3 reads CASSEEVGTGELFF. DNA of the CDR3: TGTGCCAGCAGTGAAGAGGTGGGCACCGGGGAGCTGTTTTTT.

The rearrangement joins TRBV25-1 to TRBJ1-5; 7 nucleotides line up with TRBD1. V dropped 6 bases and J dropped 3; count of bases not matched to a gene: 5. This CDR3 is 14 amino acids long. Germline V gene lookup returns CDR1 MGHDK and CDR2 SYGVNS. This CDR3 reads CASRSQGDNQPQHF. CDR3 sequence (DNA): TGTGCCAGCAGGAGCCAGGGGGACAATCAGCCCCAGCATTTT.

The V and J genes are TRBV30 and TRBJ1-2; D possibly corresponds to TRBD1 (5 bases). The CDR3 sequence is 13 residues long. CDR1 and CDR2 from the germline V gene are GTSNPN and SVGIG (reference sequence). Trimming removed 2 bases at V and 4 bases at J, with 11 bases between. The CDR3 sequence is CAWSSLGGYGYTF. The CDR3 nucleotides are TGTGCCTGGAGTTCCCTCGGGGGCTATGGCTACACCTTC.

The chain carries TRBV20-1 and TRBJ2-3, with D unclear. Deletions cut 0 bases from V and 6 bases from J, with 13 bases between. Germline V gene data show CDR1 as DFQATT and CDR2 as SNEGSKA (reference sequence). The CDR3 loop spans 14 amino acids. This chain's CDR3 is CSARDPQIPDTQYF. In DNA, the CDR3 is TGCAGTGCTAGAGATCCTCAAATCCCCGATACGCAGTATTTT.

This clonotype was seen more than once but under ten times. This chain connects TRBV5-1 to TRBJ2-7; 14 bases agree with TRBD2. Germline trimming cut 3 bases from V and 3 bases from J; bases unmatched to any gene: 5. The length of the CDR3 is 16 residues. The germline gives CDR1 SGHRS, CDR2 YFSETQ. DNA of the CDR3: TGCGCCAGCAGCTCCAGGACTAGCGGGAGGAACTACGAGCAGTACTTC. Amino acids: CASSSRTSGRNYEQYF.

V gene TRBV6-2 or TRBV6-3 combines with J gene TRBJ2-5; tentatively, D is TRBD2 (5 bases). The V end was cut by 0 bases, the J end by 2 bases, with 7 bases between. CDR3 length equals 14 residues. Per germline, CDR1 MNHEY and CDR2 SVGEGT. CDR3 in DNA: TGTGCCAGCAGTTACTCACGGGGACAAGAGACCCAGTACTTC. It translates to CASSYSRGQETQYF.

The rearrangement links TRBV28 to TRBJ2-2; D possibly corresponds to TRBD2 (5 bases). V was cut by 3 bases and J by 4 bases, with 9 bases left in between. CDR3 length equals 14 residues. Germline CDR1 is MDHEN and CDR2 is SYDVKM. The CDR3, as DNA: TGTGCCAGCAGTTTCTTAAGCGGCACCGGGGAGCTGTTTTTT. As protein: CASSFLSGTGELFF. Full variable domain (rest looked up from reference TRBV28 and TRBJ2-2): DVKVTQSSRYLVKRTGEKVFLECVQDMDHENMFWYRQDPGLGLRLIYFSYDVKMKEKGDIPEGYSVSREKKERFSLILESASTNQTSMYLCASSFLSGTGELFFGEGSRLTVL.

The chain carries TRBV18 and TRBJ2-1, with 7 bases matching TRBD2. CDR1 and CDR2 (germline): KGHSH, LQKENI. The CDR3 sequence is 15 residues long. V lost 3 bases to trimming and J lost 3 bases; unmatched junction nucleotides: 5. CDR3 in DNA: TGTGCCAGCTCACCGGAGAGCGGGAACTACAATGAGCAGTTCTTC. This encodes CASSPESGNYNEQFF.

This clonotype was counted ten times or more. The chain is built from TRBV20-1 and TRBJ2-5; D remains ambiguous. There are 11 residues in the CDR3. Germline V gene sequence: CDR1 DFQATT, CDR2 SNEGSKA (reference sequence). V was trimmed by 8 bases and J by 5 bases, leaving 12 bases between them. The CDR3 reads CSPRLSETQYF. CDR3 DNA: TGCAGTCCCCGTTTATCCGAGACCCAGTACTTC.

This clonotype has at least ten counts. The chain links TRBV18 to TRBJ2-2; D is perhaps TRBD1 or TRBD2 (5 bases each). Germline CDR1 reads KGHSH; CDR2 reads LQKENI. This CDR3 contains 16 residues. Between the trimmed V and J ends, which lost 0 bases and 2 bases, there was a span of 10 bases. CDR3 residues: CASSPPWGINTGELFF. CDR3 nucleotide sequence: TGTGCCAGCTCACCACCGTGGGGGATTAACACCGGGGAGCTGTTTTTT.

The CDR3 is CASSSAGQETQYF. The DNA of the CDR3 is TGTGCCAGCAGTTCTGCAGGGCAAGAGACCCAGTACTTC. The chain is built from TRBV28 and TRBJ2-5; TRBD1 is a possible D gene (5 bases). There are 13 residues in the CDR3. V was pared by 4 bases and J by 2 bases, with 8 bases between. Germline values: CDR1 MDHEN, CDR2 SYDVKM.

This clonotype has a count of ten or more. The chain combines TRBV29-1 with TRBJ2-2, with D perhaps matching TRBD1 (5 bases). Trimming took 7 bases from V and 2 from J, leaving 17 bases between them. CDR1 SQVTM and CDR2 ANQGSEA come from the germline V gene. The CDR3 has 15 residues. CDR3 coding DNA: TGCAGCGCTAGACAGTCAGGAAGAAACACCGGGGAGCTGTTTTTT. Protein: CSARQSGRNTGELFF.

This clonotype has ten or more counts. The V call is TRBV25-1, the J call TRBJ2-1; unclear D gene. This CDR3 spans 12 amino acids. V lost 4 bases and J lost 12, with 13 bases in between. Germline CDR1 is MGHDK and CDR2 is SYGVNS. This CDR3 is CASSGQLLMQFF. The CDR3 coding sequence is TGTGCCAGCAGTGGTCAGCTTTTAATGCAGTTCTTC.